A selection of T cell receptor beta chains follows, all from one sample in a study of response to subunit inactivated influenza vaccine. TCRdb recomputed calls from the RT-PCR reads with MiXCR, one row per CDR3 protein. The table records 400,000 to 550,000 distinct CDR3 sequences, roughly 23% of them present only once. The material sequenced was CD4+ T cells sorted from PBMCs, taken approximately 5 days after vaccination. The receptors originated from a man aged 45 to 65 who received an inactivated influenza vaccine. Both conserved end residues are trimmed from each CDR3. The order of the fields is CDR3 protein, V gene, D gene, J gene. The D gene is left open where the match is weak.

SVVGMGRTSTDTQY TRBV29-1 NA TRBJ2-3
ASSSLLAGVADTQY TRBV28 TRBD2 TRBJ2-3
AIKTGTEETQY TRBV10-3 NA TRBJ2-5
ASRATPSGNTIY TRBV10-2 NA TRBJ1-3
ASSTGGGHPIETQY TRBV7-8 TRBD2 TRBJ2-5
ASSASGRALGEQY TRBV6-1 TRBD2 TRBJ2-7
ASSSLGGRYADTQY TRBV11-2 TRBD2 TRBJ2-3
ASRAGQGANQPQH TRBV6-1 TRBD1 TRBJ1-5
ASSQDRARVYEQY TRBV4-1 NA TRBJ2-7
ASWPGTSNNEQF TRBV18 NA TRBJ2-1
ASSSGNGRGTNTQY TRBV7-2 NA TRBJ2-3
ASSLAVAGGPGEDTQY TRBV5-5 TRBD2 TRBJ2-3
ASSQGPAPGSTQY TRBV4-2 NA TRBJ2-5
ASSVGGAWTNEKLF TRBV9 NA TRBJ1-4
ASSQPTRGSYNEQF TRBV4-1 NA TRBJ2-1
ACWSGGAGETQY TRBV30 TRBD2 TRBJ2-5
ASSLARDRAGEQY TRBV5-1 TRBD1 TRBJ2-7
ASSPGGTETQY TRBV18 NA TRBJ2-5
AAGRGLEQY TRBV7-9 NA TRBJ2-7
ASSVGYRGSTDTQY TRBV9 NA TRBJ2-3
ASSERRSGNTIY TRBV25-1 NA TRBJ1-3
ASSLTSDRKNIQY TRBV7-2 NA TRBJ2-4
SLREGFNEKLF TRBV29-1 NA TRBJ1-4
ASNTDLAEDNEQF TRBV12-3/TRBV12-4 NA TRBJ2-1
SVGQVAPTQETQY TRBV29-1 TRBD1 TRBJ2-5
ASSETPRVGEQY TRBV9 NA TRBJ2-7
SARDPSVPNTEAF TRBV20-1 NA TRBJ1-1
ATSDHVAGRLDEQF TRBV24-1 TRBD2 TRBJ2-1
ASSPGQGFYNSPLH TRBV11-2 TRBD1 TRBJ1-6
ATAQGRGGHDTQY TRBV15 TRBD2 TRBJ2-3
AISTENTGELF TRBV10-3 NA TRBJ2-2
ASKNSRDPQPQH TRBV19 NA TRBJ1-5
ASSQDFPRSSYEQY TRBV4-2 NA TRBJ2-7
ASSREATYEQY TRBV7-2 NA TRBJ2-7
ASSLRTGGGLTYEQY TRBV7-9 TRBD1 TRBJ2-7
ATSRSGLAGVINEQF TRBV15 TRBD2 TRBJ2-1
ASSSIVGMNTEAF TRBV11-2 NA TRBJ1-1
AWRPGALTGELF TRBV30 NA TRBJ2-2
ASTRSNEQF TRBV3-1 NA TRBJ2-1
ASSYTRSYEQY TRBV6-2/TRBV6-3 NA TRBJ2-7
ASSPAGGFGNTIY TRBV3-1 NA TRBJ1-3
ASTQYRDGSYNEQF TRBV7-8 NA TRBJ2-1
ASSQVQGAGGYEQY TRBV4-2 TRBD1 TRBJ2-7
ASNFGTDEQY TRBV3-1 NA TRBJ2-7
ASSRTGPPYNEQF TRBV6-2/TRBV6-3 NA TRBJ2-1
ASRLRQTPVGGELF TRBV28 NA TRBJ2-2
ASSQENTGPNEQF TRBV4-2 NA TRBJ2-1
ASSLLQGVNEQF TRBV5-6 NA TRBJ2-1